The rows below give T cell receptor beta chains drawn from one sample of a study of T cells in Graves' hyperthyroidism and ophthalmopathy. TCRdb reanalysed the multiplex PCR reads using MiXCR and keeps one entry per CDR3 protein. The data contain about 480,000 distinct CDR3 sequences, around 22% of them singletons. Material: blood. These TCRs come from a woman aged 25 to 45 with Graves' ophthalmopathy. Each CDR3 is given with its conserved first and last residue. Each record gives: J gene, V gene, CDR3 protein.

>TRBJ2-2|TRBV19
CATARYTGELFF
>TRBJ1-5|TRBV15
CATSRDRGRHQPQHF
>TRBJ1-2|TRBV20-1
CSARDRTNYGYTF
>TRBJ1-1|TRBV5-1
CASSLQVGRMNTEAFF
>TRBJ2-3|TRBV12-3/TRBV12-4
CASSLVAGGTDTQYF
>TRBJ2-4|TRBV6-1
CASSPLLRGGAKNIKYF
>TRBJ1-3|TRBV28
CASSLRYWAHTIYF
>TRBJ2-5|TRBV5-1
CASRGQTQYF
>TRBJ1-1|TRBV5-1
CASRRMNTEAFF
>TRBJ2-7|TRBV28
CASSFPREGRYEQYF
>TRBJ1-5|TRBV28
CASSRGKGGGNQPQHF
>TRBJ2-2|TRBV6-5
CASSYRADNVNTGELFF
>TRBJ1-1|TRBV10-3
CAISGITGMNTEAFF
>TRBJ2-7|TRBV7-2
CASSLGDRPYEQYF
>TRBJ1-2|TRBV12-3/TRBV12-4
CATRGVVGGYTF
>TRBJ2-5|TRBV5-1
CASRGGARQETQYF
>TRBJ1-2|TRBV7-9
CASSSTDFYGYTF
>TRBJ2-2|TRBV7-9
CASSLVPANTGELFF
>TRBJ2-5|TRBV15
CATSREGDSQETQYF
>TRBJ1-5|TRBV4-1
CASSRGTGSNQPQHF
>TRBJ1-1|TRBV6-1
CASSEALRGTDAFF
>TRBJ2-2|TRBV6-1
CASRQGDITGELFF
>TRBJ1-1|TRBV19
CASSIWTGLNTEAFF
>TRBJ1-3|TRBV12-3/TRBV12-4
CASSFTPNSGNTIYF
>TRBJ1-5|TRBV6-1
CASSRETGPNQPQHF
>TRBJ1-5|TRBV12-3/TRBV12-4
CASSFGSGLNQPQHF
>TRBJ1-3|TRBV11-2
CASSLYRPGNTIYF
>TRBJ1-5|TRBV15
CATSRDVQGGGNQPQHF
>TRBJ1-2|TRBV7-9
CASSFTAPHTF
>TRBJ1-2|TRBV10-3
CAIRDTGGADYGYTF
>TRBJ1-3|TRBV27
CASSALRARGSTIYF
>TRBJ2-6|TRBV28
CASSLLGNGANVLTF
>TRBJ1-2|TRBV28
CASSGPGDSLYGYTF
>TRBJ1-1|TRBV6-2/TRBV6-3
CASSYSDRPTEAFF
>TRBJ2-2|TRBV7-2
CASSLFRELFF
>TRBJ2-7|TRBV15
CATSRDSLVDYEQYF
>TRBJ1-1|TRBV19
CASSIGWENTEAFF
>TRBJ2-7|TRBV20-1
CSAPDQGYEQYF
>TRBJ1-2|TRBV30
CAWRWFGGGNYGYTF